These 2 T cell receptor beta chains were all obtained from the same sample, sequenced in a study of T cells in Graves' hyperthyroidism and ophthalmopathy. RNA transcripts gave rise to amplified TCR beta CDR3 regions. An initial round of RT-PCR targeting the TCR CDR3 relied on the HTBI primer set. TCRdb ran MiXCR on the multiplex PCR reads and lists one entry per CDR3 protein. This repertoire shows under 500,000 distinct CDR3 sequences, roughly an eighth found once; its top ten account for around 27%. Sample: blood. The receptors were sampled from a man in his forties or fifties with Graves' ophthalmopathy.

The rearrangement uses TRBV12-3 or TRBV12-4 and TRBJ2-1; D is unclear. Trimming cost V 7 bases and J 2 bases, with 15 bases left between them. The CDR3 is 15 residues long. The CDR3 nucleotides are TGTGCCAGCACCTTCCCCGGAGTCCCCTACAATGAGCAGTTCTTC. The encoded protein is CASTFPGVPYNEQFF.

At least ten counts were recorded for this clonotype. The chain employs TRBV18 and TRBJ2-1; the D is unclear. Germline CDR1 and CDR2: KGHSH and LQKENI. The CDR3 has 14 amino acids. Trimming pared 5 bases from V and 2 bases from J, leaving 10 bases between. CDR3 residues: CASSNRNTYNEQFF. The CDR3 DNA sequence: TGTGCCAGCTCAAACCGGAATACCTACAATGAGCAGTTCTTC. The complete variable domain, with remaining parts taken from reference TRBV18 and TRBJ2-1, reads NAGVMQNPRHLVRRRGQEARLRCSPMKGHSHVYWYRQLPEEGLKFMVYLQKENIIDESGMPKERFSAEFPKEGPSILRIQQVVRGDSAAYFCASSNRNTYNEQFFGPGTRLTVL.